The sequence of this T cell receptor (beta chain) was determined in a study of blood T cell repertoires in COVID-19. Germline CDR1 reads LGHDT; CDR2 reads YNNKEL (reference sequence). The CDR3 sequence is 13 residues long. Losses at the gene ends were 4 bases for V and 6 bases for J; bases not matched to a gene: 5. Adults between about 18 and 95 years of age took part from 24 US areas. Donors in Cohort 3 who had recovered were those with two negative PCRs, healthcare professional clearance, or resolution of their symptoms. Authors' processing steps: Researchers report that nucleated cell counts were estimated from reference gene primer amplification. The method was immunoSEQ multiplex PCR; TCRdb's version includes in-frame clones alone and lacks a portion of them. That table is the source of V, J and clone size, and D and trimming were worked out from the DNA. The sample lists under 200,000 clones; more than 80% were seen once.

The chain has TRBV3-1 (or the pseudogene TRBV3-2) and TRBJ1-2, with TRBD1 matching 7 bases. This receptor was identified in a woman younger than 35 who had recovered from COVID-19. Sequencing input: PBMCs or T cells enriched from blood (not recorded which). The CDR3 DNA sequence: TGTGCCAGCAGCCTGACAGGGTTGGATGGCTACACCTTC. It is translated as CASSLTGLDGYTF.